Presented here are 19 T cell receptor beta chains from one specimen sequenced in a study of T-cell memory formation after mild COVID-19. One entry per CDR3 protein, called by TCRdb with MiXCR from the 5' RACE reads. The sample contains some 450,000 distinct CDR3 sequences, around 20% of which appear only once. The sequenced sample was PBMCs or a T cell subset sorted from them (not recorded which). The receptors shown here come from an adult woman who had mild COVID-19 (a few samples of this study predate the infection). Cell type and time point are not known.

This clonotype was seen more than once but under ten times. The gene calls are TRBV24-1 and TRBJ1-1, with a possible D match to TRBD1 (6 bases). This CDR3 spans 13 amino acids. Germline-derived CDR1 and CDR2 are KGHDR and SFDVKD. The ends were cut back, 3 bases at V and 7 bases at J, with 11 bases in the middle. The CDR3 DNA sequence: TGTGCCACCAGTGATGTGACAGGTTTTGAAGCTTTCTTT. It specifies CATSDVTGFEAFF.

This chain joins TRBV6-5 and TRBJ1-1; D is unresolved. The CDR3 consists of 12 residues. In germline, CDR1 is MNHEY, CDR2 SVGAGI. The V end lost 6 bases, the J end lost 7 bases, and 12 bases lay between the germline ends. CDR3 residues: CASSSDGDEAFF. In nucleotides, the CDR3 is TGTGCCAGCAGCTCCGATGGAGATGAAGCTTTCTTT.

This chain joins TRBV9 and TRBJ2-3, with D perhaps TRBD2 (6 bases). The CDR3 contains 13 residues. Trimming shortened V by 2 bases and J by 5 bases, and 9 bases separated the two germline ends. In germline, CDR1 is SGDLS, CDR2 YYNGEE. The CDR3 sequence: CASSVGTQDTQYF. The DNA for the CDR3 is TGTGCCAGCAGCGTCGGGACTCAAGATACGCAGTATTTT. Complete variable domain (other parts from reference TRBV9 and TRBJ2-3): DSGVTQTPKHLITATGQRVTLRCSPRSGDLSVYWYQQSLDQGLQFLIQYYNGEERAKGNILERFSAQQFPDLHSELNLSSLELGDSALYFCASSVGTQDTQYFGPGTRLTVL.

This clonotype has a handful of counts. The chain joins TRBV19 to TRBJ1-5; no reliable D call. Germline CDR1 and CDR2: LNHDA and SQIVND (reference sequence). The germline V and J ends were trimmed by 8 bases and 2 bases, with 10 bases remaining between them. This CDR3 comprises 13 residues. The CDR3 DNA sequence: TGTGCCAGTGGGGATTTAGGCAATCAGCCCCAGCATTTT. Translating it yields CASGDLGNQPQHF. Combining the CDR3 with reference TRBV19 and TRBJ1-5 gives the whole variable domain DGGITQSPKYLFRKEGQNVTLSCEQNLNHDAMYWYRQDPGQGLRLIYYSQIVNDFQKGDIAEGYSVSREKKESFPLTVTSAQKNPTAFYLCASGDLGNQPQHFGDGTRLSIL.

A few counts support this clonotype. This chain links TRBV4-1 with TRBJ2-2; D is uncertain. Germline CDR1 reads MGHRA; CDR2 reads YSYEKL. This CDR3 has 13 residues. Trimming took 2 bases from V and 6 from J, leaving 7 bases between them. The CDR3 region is CASSQPRPGELFF. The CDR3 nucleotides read TGCGCCAGCAGCCAACCAAGGCCCGGGGAGCTGTTTTTT.

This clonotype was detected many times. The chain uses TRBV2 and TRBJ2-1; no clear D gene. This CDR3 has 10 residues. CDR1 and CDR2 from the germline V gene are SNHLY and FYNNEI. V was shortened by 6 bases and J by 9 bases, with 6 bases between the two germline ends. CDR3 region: CASSVGEQFF. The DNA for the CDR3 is TGTGCCAGCAGCGTCGGTGAGCAGTTCTTC.

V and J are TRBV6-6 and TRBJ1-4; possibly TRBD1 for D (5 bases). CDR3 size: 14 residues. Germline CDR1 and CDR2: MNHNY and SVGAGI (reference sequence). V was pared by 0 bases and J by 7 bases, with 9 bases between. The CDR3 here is CASSYSGDGEKLFF. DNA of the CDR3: TGTGCCAGCAGTTACTCAGGGGATGGTGAAAAACTGTTTTTT.

The CDR3 region is CASSKAGTAPGLFF. Here the CDR3 DNA reads TGTGCCAGCAGCAAGGCGGGGACAGCCCCAGGGCTGTTTTTT. The chain recombines TRBV14 with TRBJ2-2; possibly TRBD1 for D (7 bases). Trimming cost V 5 bases and J 13 bases, with 20 bases left between them. In germline, CDR1 is SGHDN, CDR2 FVKESK. This CDR3 is 14 amino acids long.

The CDR3 spells CASSPPRAFQETQYF. DNA for the CDR3: TGTGCCAGCTCACCGCCAAGGGCATTCCAAGAGACCCAGTACTTC. V is TRBV18 and J is TRBJ2-5; no firm D call. From germline, CDR1 is KGHSH and CDR2 LQKENI. Trimming removed 3 bases from V and 1 base from J, with 12 bases in between. The CDR3 loop spans 15 amino acids.

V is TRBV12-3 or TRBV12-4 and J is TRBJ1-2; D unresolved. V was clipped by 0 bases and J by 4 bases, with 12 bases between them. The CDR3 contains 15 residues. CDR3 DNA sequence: TGTGCCAGCAGTTTAGCGTCCCGGTATGGCTATGGCTACACCTTC. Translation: CASSLASRYGYGYTF.

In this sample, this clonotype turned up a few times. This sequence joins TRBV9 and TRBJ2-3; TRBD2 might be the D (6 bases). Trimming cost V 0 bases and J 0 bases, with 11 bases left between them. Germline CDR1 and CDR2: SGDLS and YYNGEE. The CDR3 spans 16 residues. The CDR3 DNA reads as TGTGCCAGCAGCGTAGCTCCGGGGGTGAGCACAGATACGCAGTATTTT. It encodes CASSVAPGVSTDTQYF.

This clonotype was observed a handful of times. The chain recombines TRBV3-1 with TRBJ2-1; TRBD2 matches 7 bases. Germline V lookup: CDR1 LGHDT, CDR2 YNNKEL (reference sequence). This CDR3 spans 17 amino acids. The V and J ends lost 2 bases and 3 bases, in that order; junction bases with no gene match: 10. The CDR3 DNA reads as TGTGCCAGCAGCCAACCCGAAGGCCTAGCGGACTACAATGAGCAGTTCTTC. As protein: CASSQPEGLADYNEQFF.

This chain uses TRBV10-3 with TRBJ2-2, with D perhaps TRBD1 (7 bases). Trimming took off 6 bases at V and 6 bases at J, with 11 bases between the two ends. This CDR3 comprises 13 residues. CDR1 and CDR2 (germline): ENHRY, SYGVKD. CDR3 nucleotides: TGTGCCATCAGCGACAGGGAGGCCGGGGAGCTGTTTTTT. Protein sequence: CAISDREAGELFF.

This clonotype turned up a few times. The CDR3 is CASSRLQRGQYF. The CDR3 DNA sequence: TGTGCCAGCAGTCGACTCCAAAGAGGGCAGTATTTT. The V call is TRBV7-2, the J call TRBJ2-3, with D uncertain. CDR1 SGHTA and CDR2 FQGNSA come from the germline V gene. The ends were cut back, 6 bases at V and 11 bases at J, with 15 bases in the middle. The CDR3 contains 12 residues.

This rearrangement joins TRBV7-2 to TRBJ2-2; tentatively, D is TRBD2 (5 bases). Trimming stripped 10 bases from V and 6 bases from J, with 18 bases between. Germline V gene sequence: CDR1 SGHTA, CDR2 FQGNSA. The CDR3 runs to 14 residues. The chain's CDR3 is CATKRSGPPGELFF. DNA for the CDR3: TGTGCCACCAAAAGGAGCGGTCCTCCCGGGGAGCTGTTTTTT.

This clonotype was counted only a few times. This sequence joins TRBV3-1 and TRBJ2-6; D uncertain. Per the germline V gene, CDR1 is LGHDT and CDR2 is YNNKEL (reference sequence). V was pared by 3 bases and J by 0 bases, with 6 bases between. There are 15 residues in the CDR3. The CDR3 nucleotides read TGTGCCAGCAGCCAGGGTTACTCTGGGGCCAACGTCCTGACTTTC. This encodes CASSQGYSGANVLTF.

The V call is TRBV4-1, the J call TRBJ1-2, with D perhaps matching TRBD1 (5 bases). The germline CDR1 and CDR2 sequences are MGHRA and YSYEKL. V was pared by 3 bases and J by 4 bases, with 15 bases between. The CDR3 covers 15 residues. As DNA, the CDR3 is TGCGCCAGCAGCCAGTCGACAGCGGAAGCCTATGGCTACACCTTC. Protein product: CASSQSTAEAYGYTF.

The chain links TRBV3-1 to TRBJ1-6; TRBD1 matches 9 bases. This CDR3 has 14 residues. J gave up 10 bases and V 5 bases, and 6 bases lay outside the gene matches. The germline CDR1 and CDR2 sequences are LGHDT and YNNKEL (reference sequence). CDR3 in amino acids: CASSNRDRASPLHF. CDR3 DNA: TGTGCCAGCAGCAACCGGGACAGGGCCTCACCCCTCCACTTT.

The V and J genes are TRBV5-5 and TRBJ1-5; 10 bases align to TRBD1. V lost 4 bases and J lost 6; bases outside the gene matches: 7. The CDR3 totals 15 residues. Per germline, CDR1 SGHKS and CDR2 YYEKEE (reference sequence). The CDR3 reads CASSVDRGGIQPQHF. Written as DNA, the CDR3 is TGTGCCAGCAGCGTGGACAGGGGGGGGATTCAGCCCCAGCATTTT.